This T cell receptor (beta chain) was documented in a study of neurological immune-mediated disorders. CDR1 is SGHRS, CDR2 YFSETQ, per germline. CDR3 length: 14 residues. V lost 4 bases and J lost 0, with 10 bases in between. TCRdb reanalysed the 5' RACE reads using MiXCR and keeps one entry per CDR3 protein. The sample includes under 25,000 distinct CDR3 sequences, roughly 2.5% seen only once; the top ten take 4.5% to 6%. This clonotype was counted many times. The chain carries TRBV5-1 and TRBJ1-1, with D possibly being TRBD1 (5 bases). The sample taken for sequencing was PBMCs. This receptor was taken from a woman between 18 and 29 years old with multiple sclerosis. As DNA, the CDR3 is TGCGCCAGCAGCCTACTGACAGTGAACACTGAAGCTTTCTTT. It encodes CASSLLTVNTEAFF.